This record looks at one TCR beta chain sequence and its context. Its antigen is not identified. A read error may account for a junction end that differs from germline. This record belongs to a study of tumor-infiltrating lymphocytes in glioblastoma multiforme. Study-wide results and limits: Detected clone frequencies may not reflect cell counts, being RNA-based.

CDR1 and CDR2 (germline): SGHDT, YYEEEE. This CDR3 has 14 residues. Multiple V-beta primers and a C-beta primer amplified TCRB from RNA. TCRB cDNA was made from 0.5 ug total RNA. No unique molecular identifiers were described for these TCRB libraries. TCRdb reanalysed the multiplex PCR reads using MiXCR and keeps one entry per CDR3 protein. The sample has around 33,000 distinct CDR3 sequences, roughly three fifths seen once. V usage is TRBV5-6 and J usage is TRBJ2-7, with D perhaps TRBD1 or TRBD2 (5 bases each). The source material was brain tumor tissue. The TCR was taken from a male donor with glioblastoma. DNA of the CDR3: TGTACCAGCAGCGATTTGGGGGTTACCTACGAGCTGTACTTC. Its translation: CTSSDLGVTYELYF.